The clone carrying this TCR beta chain was seen a few times. The sample belongs to a study of cytomegalovirus exposure and HLA in healthy donors. Germline values: CDR1 MNHEY, CDR2 SVGAGI. There are 15 residues in the CDR3. Trimming removed 5 bases from V and 6 bases from J; junction bases left unmatched: 9. PCR amplification relied on 60 Vbeta primers (plus 13 Jbeta primers). Only in-frame clones appear in the TCRdb table, and some are missing; sequencing was by immunoSEQ multiplex PCR. The sample records 100,000 or so clones, roughly 78% being singletons. The clonotype comes from a woman aged 40 to 50 in good health and CMV-seronegative. The rearrangement links TRBV6-5 to TRBJ1-2; 10 bases map to TRBD1. Sequenced material: PBMCs. CDR3 DNA sequence: TGTGCCAGCAGTCCAACTGGGGACAGGGGACATGGCTACACCTTC. Translated, it gives CASSPTGDRGHGYTF.